Listed below are T cell receptor beta chains from one sample, sequenced in a study of response to subunit inactivated influenza vaccine. TCRdb reprocessed the RT-PCR reads with MiXCR, giving one entry per CDR3 protein. This table has 700,000 to 800,000 distinct CDR3 sequences, around 18% appearing once. The sample here was PBMCs from blood, taken about 5 days after vaccination. These receptors all come from a man aged 45 to 65 who received an inactivated influenza vaccine. CDR3s include the opening cysteine and the closing phenylalanine or tryptophan. The order of the fields is D gene, V gene, clone size, J gene, CDR3 length, CDR3 protein, CDR3 DNA. A D gene is named only where the DNA matches it firmly. A row's size may be missing; if present it is once, few, many or a size class.

>TRBD2|TRBV7-8|NA|TRBJ2-1|16
CASSQRTSGSYNEQFF
TGTGCCAGCAGCCAGCGGACTAGCGGGAGTTATAATGAGCAGTTCTTC
>TRBD1|TRBV29-1|NA|TRBJ1-1|13
CSTRQGARTEAFF
TGCAGCACCCGACAGGGGGCTCGGACTGAAGCTTTCTTT
>NA|TRBV5-6|few|TRBJ2-1|17
CASSLAVSLRQDNEQFF
TGTGCCAGCAGCTTGGCAGTAAGTCTTCGGCAGGACAATGAGCAGTTCTTC
>NA|TRBV7-3|few|TRBJ2-1|13
CASSLTNSNEQFF
TGTGCCAGCAGCTTAACGAACAGCAATGAGCAGTTCTTC
>NA|TRBV6-5|few|TRBJ2-3|16
CASSYSIRKRTDTQYF
TGTGCCAGCAGTTACTCGATTCGCAAACGCACAGATACGCAGTATTTT
>NA|TRBV24-1|NA|TRBJ2-1|14
CATSDLQRSGEQFF
TGTGCCACCAGTGATTTGCAACGGTCGGGTGAGCAGTTCTTC
>TRBD1|TRBV12-3/TRBV12-4|NA|TRBJ2-5|14
CASNHRGLEETQYF
TGTGCCAGCAATCACAGGGGGTTAGAAGAGACCCAGTACTTC
>NA|TRBV7-9|NA|TRBJ2-2|17
CASSPPIRVSRSGELFF
TGTGCCAGCAGCCCTCCCATAAGGGTGTCAAGGTCCGGGGAGCTGTTTTTT
>NA|TRBV5-1|many|TRBJ2-1|12
CASSDPGTRQFF
TGCGCCAGCAGCGACCCGGGGACCAGGCAGTTCTTC
>TRBD2|TRBV24-1|few|TRBJ2-5|16
CATSDILAGVQETQYF
TGTGCCACCAGTGATATCCTAGCGGGGGTCCAAGAGACCCAGTACTTC
>NA|TRBV12-3/TRBV12-4|many|TRBJ2-2|15
CASTQATANTGELFF
TGTGCCAGCACCCAGGCAACAGCGAACACCGGGGAGCTGTTTTTT
>NA|TRBV11-2|NA|TRBJ2-7|16
CASSLVWPSSSYEQYF
TGTGCCAGCAGCTTAGTCTGGCCGTCTAGCTCCTACGAGCAGTACTTC
>NA|TRBV27|few|TRBJ1-6|13
CASSSRGPATLHF
TGTGCCAGCAGTTCCAGGGGCCCCGCGACCCTCCACTTT
>NA|TRBV7-2|few|TRBJ2-5|11
CASSSRWAQYF
TGTGCCAGCAGCTCCCGGTGGGCCCAGTACTTC
>NA|TRBV28|few|TRBJ2-1|14
CASSTGTGYNEQFF
TGTGCCAGCAGTACCGGGACCGGGTACAATGAGCAGTTCTTC
>NA|TRBV5-1|NA|TRBJ2-7|15
CASRNRVPLGYEQYF
TGCGCCAGCAGAAACCGGGTCCCCCTGGGCTACGAGCAGTACTTC
>TRBD1|TRBV4-1|NA|TRBJ1-1|14
CASSHTGGNTEAFF
TGCGCCAGCAGCCACACAGGGGGTAACACTGAAGCTTTCTTT
>NA|TRBV7-9|NA|TRBJ2-5|16
CASSLPLVGGSETQYF
TGTGCCAGCAGCTTACCCCTGGTCGGGGGCTCGGAGACCCAGTACTTC